The T cell receptor (beta chain) described here comes from a study of CD8+CD57+ T cells in acquired aplastic anemia. According to the study, genomic DNA was the template for TCR beta VDJ and CDR3 profiling. From the reads, TCRdb called clonotypes with MiXCR, one entry per CDR3 protein. Seen here are some 140,000 distinct CDR3 sequences, around half observed once, and the top ten hold around 12%. Patients who underwent sequencing had shown CD8+CD57+ cell expansion by flow cytometry. The germline gives CDR1 LNHNV, CDR2 YYDKDF (reference sequence). The CDR3 totals 15 residues. About this clonotype: The junction departs from germline at one end; a sequencing error may be responsible.

The TCR originated in a human donor with aplastic anemia. Source material: sorted CD4+, CD8+, or CD8+CD57+ T cells (not recorded which) from PBMCs. The rearrangement uses TRBV15 and TRBJ2-1; D is tentatively TRBD1 or TRBD2 (5 bases each). For the CDR3, the DNA is TGTGCCACCAGCGGCCCCGGGACCGTCTCCAATGAGAAGTTCTTC. It specifies CATSGPGTVSNEKFF.